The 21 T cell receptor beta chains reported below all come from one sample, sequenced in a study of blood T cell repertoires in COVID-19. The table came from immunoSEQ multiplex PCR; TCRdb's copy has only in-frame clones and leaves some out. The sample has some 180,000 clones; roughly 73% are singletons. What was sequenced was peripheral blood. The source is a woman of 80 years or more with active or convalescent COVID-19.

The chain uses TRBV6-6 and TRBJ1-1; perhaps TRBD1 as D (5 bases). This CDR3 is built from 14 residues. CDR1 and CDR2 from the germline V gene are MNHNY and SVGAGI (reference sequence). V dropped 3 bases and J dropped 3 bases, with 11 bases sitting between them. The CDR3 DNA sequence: TGTGCCAGCAGTTATGACAGATTGTACACTGAAGCTTTCTTT. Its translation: CASSYDRLYTEAFF.

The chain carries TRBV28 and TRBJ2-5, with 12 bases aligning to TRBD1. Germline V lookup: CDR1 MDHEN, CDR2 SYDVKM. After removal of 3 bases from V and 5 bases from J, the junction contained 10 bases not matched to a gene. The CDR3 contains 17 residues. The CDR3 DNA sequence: TGTGCCAGCAGTTTCTCCTCCGGGACAGGGGGCTTGGAGACCCAGTACTTC. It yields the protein CASSFSSGTGGLETQYF.

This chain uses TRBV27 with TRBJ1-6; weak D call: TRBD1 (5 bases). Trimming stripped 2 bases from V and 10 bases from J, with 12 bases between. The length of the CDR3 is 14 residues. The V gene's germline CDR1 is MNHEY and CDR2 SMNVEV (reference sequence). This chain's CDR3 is CASSLARVRSPLHF. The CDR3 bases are TGTGCCAGCAGTTTAGCCAGGGTAAGGTCACCCCTCCACTTT.

Written as DNA, the CDR3 is TGCAGCGTTTCAGGGGGCCCTAAAAACATTCAGTACTTC. This encodes CSVSGGPKNIQYF. The genes are TRBV29-1 and TRBJ2-4; TRBD1 aligns across 8 bases. The germline CDR1 and CDR2 sequences are SQVTM and ANQGSEA. This CDR3 comprises 13 residues. With 5 bases clipped from V and 4 bases from J, the junction kept 4 bases outside the gene matches.

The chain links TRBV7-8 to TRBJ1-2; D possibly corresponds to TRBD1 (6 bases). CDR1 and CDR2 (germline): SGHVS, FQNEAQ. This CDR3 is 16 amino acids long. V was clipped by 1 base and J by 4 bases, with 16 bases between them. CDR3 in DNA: TGTGCCAGCAGCTTAGGTCGGCGGGGGGCGGGCTATGGCTACACCTTC. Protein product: CASSLGRRGAGYGYTF.

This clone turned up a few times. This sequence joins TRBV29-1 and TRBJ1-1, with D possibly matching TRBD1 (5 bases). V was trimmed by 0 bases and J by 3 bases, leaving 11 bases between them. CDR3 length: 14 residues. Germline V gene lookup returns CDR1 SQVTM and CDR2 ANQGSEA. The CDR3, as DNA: TGCAGCGTTGAAGATACGGGGGGTGACACTGAAGCTTTCTTT. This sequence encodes CSVEDTGGDTEAFF.

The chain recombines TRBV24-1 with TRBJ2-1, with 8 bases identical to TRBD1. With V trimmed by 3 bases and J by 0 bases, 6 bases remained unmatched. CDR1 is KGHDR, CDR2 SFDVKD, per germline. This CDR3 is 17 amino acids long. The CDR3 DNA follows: TGTGCCACCAGTGATAGCCGGGACAGGAGCTCCTACAATGAGCAGTTCTTC. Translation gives CATSDSRDRSSYNEQFF.

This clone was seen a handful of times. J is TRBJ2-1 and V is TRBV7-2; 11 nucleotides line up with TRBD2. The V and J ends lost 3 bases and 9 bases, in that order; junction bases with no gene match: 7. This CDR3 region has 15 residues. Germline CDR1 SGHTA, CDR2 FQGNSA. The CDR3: CASSFVAGGPSEQFF. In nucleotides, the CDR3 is TGTGCCAGCAGCTTCGTAGCGGGGGGGCCTAGTGAGCAGTTCTTC.

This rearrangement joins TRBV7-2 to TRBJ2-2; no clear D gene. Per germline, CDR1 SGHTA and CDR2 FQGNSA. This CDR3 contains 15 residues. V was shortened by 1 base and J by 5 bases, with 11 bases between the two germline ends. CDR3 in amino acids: CASSLDSSATGELFF. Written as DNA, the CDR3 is TGTGCCAGCAGCTTAGATTCTAGTGCAACCGGGGAGCTGTTTTTT.

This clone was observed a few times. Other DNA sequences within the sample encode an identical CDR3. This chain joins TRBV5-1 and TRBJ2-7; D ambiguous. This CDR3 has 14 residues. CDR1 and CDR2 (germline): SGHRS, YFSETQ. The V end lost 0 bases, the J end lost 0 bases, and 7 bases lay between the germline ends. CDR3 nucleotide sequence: TGCGCCAGCAGCTTGGATCCGAGCTCCTACGAGCAGTACTTC. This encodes CASSLDPSSYEQYF.

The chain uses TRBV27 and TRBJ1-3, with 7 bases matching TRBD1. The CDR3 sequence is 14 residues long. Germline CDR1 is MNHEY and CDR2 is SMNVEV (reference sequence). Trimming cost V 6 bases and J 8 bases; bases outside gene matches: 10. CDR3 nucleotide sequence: TGTGCCAGCAGCCGCAACAGGGGCGCGGACACCATATATTTT. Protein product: CASSRNRGADTIYF.

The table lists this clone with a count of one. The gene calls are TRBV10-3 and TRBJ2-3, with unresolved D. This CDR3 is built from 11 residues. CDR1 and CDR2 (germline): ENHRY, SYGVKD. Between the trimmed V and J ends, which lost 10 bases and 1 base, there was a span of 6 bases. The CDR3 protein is CATQGTDTQYF. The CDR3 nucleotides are TGTGCCACCCAGGGCACAGATACGCAGTATTTT.

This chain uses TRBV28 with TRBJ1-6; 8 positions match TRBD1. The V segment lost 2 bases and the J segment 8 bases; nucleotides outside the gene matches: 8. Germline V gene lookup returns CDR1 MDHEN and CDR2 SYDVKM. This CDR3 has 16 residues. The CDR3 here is CASSLDMQGAYSPLHF. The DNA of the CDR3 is TGTGCCAGCAGTTTAGACATGCAGGGGGCATATTCACCCCTCCACTTT.

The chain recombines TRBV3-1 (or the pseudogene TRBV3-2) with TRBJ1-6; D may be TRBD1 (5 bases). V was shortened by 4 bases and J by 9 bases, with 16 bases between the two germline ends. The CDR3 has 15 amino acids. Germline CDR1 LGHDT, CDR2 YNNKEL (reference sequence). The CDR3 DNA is TGTGCCAGCAGCCCCGAACAGGCCCTGGGTTCACCCCTCCACTTT. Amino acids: CASSPEQALGSPLHF.

DNA of the CDR3: TGTGCCAGTAGTATACGCCCCGGGGGGACCAGCACAGATACGCAGTATTTT. It translates to CASSIRPGGTSTDTQYF. The rearrangement links TRBV19 to TRBJ2-3, with 7 bases aligning to TRBD2. The CDR3 covers 17 residues. The J segment lost 0 bases and the V segment lost 2 bases, leaving 8 bases of the junction unmatched. The germline V gene has CDR1 LNHDA and CDR2 SQIVND (reference sequence).

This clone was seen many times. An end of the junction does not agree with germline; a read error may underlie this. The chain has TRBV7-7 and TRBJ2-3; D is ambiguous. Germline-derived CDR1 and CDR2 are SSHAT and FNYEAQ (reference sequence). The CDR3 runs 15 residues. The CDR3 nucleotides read TGTGCTAGCAGCTTAGGCCCGGGTAGCACAGATACGCAGTATTTT. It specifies CASSLGPGSTDTQYF.

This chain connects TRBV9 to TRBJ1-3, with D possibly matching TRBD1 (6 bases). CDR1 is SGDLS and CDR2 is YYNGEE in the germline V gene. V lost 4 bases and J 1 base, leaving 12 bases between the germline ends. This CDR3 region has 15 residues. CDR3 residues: CASSPPGASGNTIYF. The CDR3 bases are TGTGCCAGCAGCCCTCCAGGGGCATCTGGAAACACCATATATTTT.

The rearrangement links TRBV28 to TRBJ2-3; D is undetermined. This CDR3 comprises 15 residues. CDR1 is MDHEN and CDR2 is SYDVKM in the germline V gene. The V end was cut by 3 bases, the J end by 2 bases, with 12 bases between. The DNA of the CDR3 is TGTGCCAGCAGTTTGTTGGAAACAGTCACAGATACGCAGTATTTT. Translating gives CASSLLETVTDTQYF.

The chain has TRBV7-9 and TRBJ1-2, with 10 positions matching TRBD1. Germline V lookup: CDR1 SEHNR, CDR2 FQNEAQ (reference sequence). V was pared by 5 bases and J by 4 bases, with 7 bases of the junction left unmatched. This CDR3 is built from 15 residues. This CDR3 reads CASSDGDRGFYGYTF. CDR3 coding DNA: TGTGCCAGCAGCGACGGGGACAGGGGATTCTATGGCTACACCTTC.

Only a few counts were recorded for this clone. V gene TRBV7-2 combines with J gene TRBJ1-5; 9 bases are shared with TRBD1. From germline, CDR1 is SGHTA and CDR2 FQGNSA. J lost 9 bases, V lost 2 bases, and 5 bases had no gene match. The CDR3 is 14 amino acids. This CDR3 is CASSLPGQGVPQHF. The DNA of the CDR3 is TGTGCCAGCAGCTTACCGGGACAGGGTGTGCCCCAGCATTTT.

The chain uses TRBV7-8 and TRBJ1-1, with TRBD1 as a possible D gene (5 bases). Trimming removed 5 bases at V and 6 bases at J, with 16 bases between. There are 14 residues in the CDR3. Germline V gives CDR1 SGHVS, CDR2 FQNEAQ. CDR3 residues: CASSPTGFRAEAFF. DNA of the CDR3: TGTGCCAGCAGCCCAACAGGTTTTCGGGCTGAAGCTTTCTTT.